The 13 T cell receptor beta chains listed next were all sequenced from one sample in a study of OX40 agonist ivuxolimab in advanced cancers. Assay used: immunoSEQ multiplex PCR; TCRdb lists only in-frame clones, some missing. The sample yields around 67,000 clones, 80% seen once. Material: CD4+ or CD8+ T cells sorted from blood, obtained in a trial of the OX40 agonist ivuxolimab. The receptors were sampled from an adult with an advanced solid tumor such as melanoma, head and neck, liver or kidney cancer.

This clone was picked up one time. The chain joins TRBV6-6 to TRBJ2-7; D remains unclear. There are 11 residues in the CDR3. Germline assignment: CDR1 MNHNY and CDR2 SVGAGI (reference sequence). V lost 4 bases and J lost 3, with 4 bases in between. The chain's CDR3 is CASSLGYEQYF. The CDR3 bases are TGTGCCAGCAGTTTAGGCTACGAGCAGTACTTC.

This clone was counted between two and nine times. The V gene is TRBV18, the J gene TRBJ1-6; D is ambiguous. The CDR3 is 13 amino acids. Germline CDR1 is KGHSH and CDR2 is LQKENI. V shed 2 bases and J shed 8 bases, with 7 bases lying between them. The CDR3 spells CASSPERDSPLHF. Here the CDR3 DNA reads TGTGCCAGCTCACCAGAGCGCGATTCACCCCTCCACTTT.

This chain connects TRBV7-2 to TRBJ1-5; D is unclear. The V end was cut by 5 bases, the J end by 0 bases, with 14 bases between. CDR1 and CDR2 (germline): SGHTA, FQGNSA. The CDR3 is 16 amino acids. Written as DNA, the CDR3 is TGTGCCAGCAGCCCTGGCCCTAGATATAGCAATCAGCCCCAGCATTTT. Protein product: CASSPGPRYSNQPQHF. The complete variable domain, with remaining parts taken from reference TRBV7-2 and TRBJ1-5, reads GAGVSQSPSNKVTEKGKDVELRCDPISGHTALYWYRQSLGQGLEFLIYFQGNSAPDKSGLPSDRFSAERTGGSVSTLTIQRTQQEDSAVYLCASSPGPRYSNQPQHFGDGTRLSIL.

The chain joins TRBV14 to TRBJ1-6, with a tentative D call TRBD1 (5 bases). This CDR3 has 14 amino acids. Germline assignment: CDR1 SGHDN and CDR2 FVKESK. With 6 bases removed from V and 10 bases from J, the gap between germline ends came to 16 bases. CDR3 in DNA: TGTGCCAGCAGAGCGGGGCCTTCACTCTCACCCCTCCACTTT. Translated, it gives CASRAGPSLSPLHF.

The V call is TRBV2, the J call TRBJ2-7; 10 nucleotides match TRBD1. J gave up 5 bases and V 6 bases, and 1 base lay outside the gene matches. The length of the CDR3 is 12 residues. CDR1 and CDR2 from the germline V gene are SNHLY and FYNNEI. CDR3 region: CASSGQGDEQYF. In DNA, the CDR3 is TGTGCCAGCAGCGGACAGGGGGACGAGCAGTACTTC.

This clone came up once. J is TRBJ1-2 and V is TRBV2; the D gene is possibly TRBD1 (5 bases). Germline values: CDR1 SNHLY, CDR2 FYNNEI. This CDR3 spans 14 amino acids. V was cut by 5 bases and J by 2 bases, with 12 bases left in between. The CDR3 DNA reads as TGTGCCAGCAGTCTATCAGGGAGAAACTATGGCTACACCTTC. Encoded protein: CASSLSGRNYGYTF.

This clone has a single count. The J gene is TRBJ1-5, the V gene TRBV7-2, with a tentative D call TRBD1 (5 bases). This CDR3 spans 15 amino acids. The germline V gene encodes CDR1 SGHTA and CDR2 FQGNSA. Trimming removed 5 bases from V and 2 bases from J, with 13 bases in between. The CDR3 nucleotides read TGTGCCAGCAGCCTCGCGGGGGGTGGCAATCAGCCCCAGCATTTT. This gives the protein CASSLAGGGNQPQHF.

CDR3 sequence: CASSYQRLAVRSGNTIYF. CDR3 nucleotides: TGTGCCAGCAGTTACCAGCGCCTGGCGGTTCGCTCTGGAAACACCATATATTTT. The chain links TRBV6-7 to TRBJ1-3; D remains ambiguous. TRBV6-7 is given ORF status, its function remaining uncertain. Trimming took 2 bases from V and 0 from J, leaving 17 bases between them. This CDR3 contains 18 residues.

The gene calls are TRBV29-1 and TRBJ1-2; D may be TRBD1 (5 bases). The V end was cut by 2 bases, the J end by 8 bases, with 15 bases between. Germline-derived CDR1 and CDR2 are SQVTM and ANQGSEA. The CDR3 has 13 amino acids. The CDR3 region is CSVELRQGGGYTF. The CDR3 DNA reads TGCAGCGTTGAATTACGGCAGGGTGGAGGCTACACCTTC.

V is TRBV19 and J is TRBJ2-7; TRBD2 might be the D (6 bases). The CDR3 has 13 amino acids. Per the germline V gene, CDR1 is LNHDA and CDR2 is SQIVND (reference sequence). V was trimmed by 7 bases and J by 6 bases, leaving 16 bases between them. CDR3 sequence reads: CASNYGYGSEQYF. The DNA for the CDR3 is TGTGCCAGTAATTACGGTTACGGGAGCGAGCAGTACTTC.

This rearrangement joins TRBV7-6 to TRBJ2-5, with D possibly being TRBD1 or TRBD2 (5 bases each). V lost 6 bases and J 2 bases, leaving 10 bases between the germline ends. The CDR3 spans 13 residues. Germline CDR1 SGHVS, CDR2 FNYEAQ. CDR3 amino acids: CASRGVDQETQYF. The CDR3 coding sequence is TGTGCCAGCAGGGGGGTGGATCAAGAGACCCAGTACTTC.

J is TRBJ2-1 and V is TRBV9; TRBD2 matches at 10 bases. The germline CDR1 and CDR2 sequences are SGDLS and YYNGEE. The V gene end was trimmed by 0 bases and the J gene end by 5 bases; junction bases not matched to a gene: 5. The CDR3 is 16 residues long. The DNA of the CDR3 is TGTGCCAGCAGCGTAGGATCAGCGGGGGGGCACAATGAGCAGTTCTTC. Protein sequence: CASSVGSAGGHNEQFF.

This chain links TRBV6-1 with TRBJ2-3; a weak D match, TRBD1 (6 bases). V lost 2 bases, J lost 2 bases, and 8 bases lay in between. Germline lookup yields CDR1 MNHNS and CDR2 SASEGT. The CDR3 is 14 amino acids. The DNA for the CDR3 is TGTGCCAGCAGTGAAAGGGGGAACACAGATACGCAGTATTTT. Translated, it gives CASSERGNTDTQYF.